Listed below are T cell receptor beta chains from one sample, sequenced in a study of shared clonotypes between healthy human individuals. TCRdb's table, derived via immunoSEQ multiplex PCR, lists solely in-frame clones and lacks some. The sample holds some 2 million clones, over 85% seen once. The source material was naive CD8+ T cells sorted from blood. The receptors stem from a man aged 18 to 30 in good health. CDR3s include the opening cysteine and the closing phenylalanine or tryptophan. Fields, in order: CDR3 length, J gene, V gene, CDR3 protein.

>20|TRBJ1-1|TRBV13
CASSFDRGLDSRSLNTEAFF
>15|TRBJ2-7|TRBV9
CASSVGTGGLYEQYF
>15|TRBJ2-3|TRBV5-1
CASQGLPGSTDTQYF
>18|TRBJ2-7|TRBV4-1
CASSQPLGSGRETYEQYF
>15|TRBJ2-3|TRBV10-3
CAISSGTSGSDTQYF
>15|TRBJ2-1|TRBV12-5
CASGGLADLDNEQFF
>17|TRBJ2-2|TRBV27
CASSLPLGAGITGELFF
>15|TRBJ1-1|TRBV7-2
CASQVRAASVTEAFF
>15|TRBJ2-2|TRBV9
CASNGAGSVPGELFF
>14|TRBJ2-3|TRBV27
CASSLIGGRDTQYF
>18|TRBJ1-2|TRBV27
CASSLGPGTGDLNYGYTF
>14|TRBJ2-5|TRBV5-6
CASSTWGSGETQYF
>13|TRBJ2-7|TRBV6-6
CASSYSGSHEQYF
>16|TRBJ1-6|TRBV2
CASSEGTSSKNSPLHF
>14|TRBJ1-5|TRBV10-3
CAISESTGNQPQHF
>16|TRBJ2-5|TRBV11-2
CASAEDVLAGQETQYF
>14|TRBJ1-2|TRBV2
CASSGPRQGAGYTF
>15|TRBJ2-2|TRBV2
CASSLAGGYTGELFF
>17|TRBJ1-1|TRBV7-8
CASSLALLGPRNTEAFF
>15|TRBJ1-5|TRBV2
CASSGGREGNQPQHF
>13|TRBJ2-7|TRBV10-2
CASSESTGYEQYF
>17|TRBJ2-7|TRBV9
CASSPRSGTAGSYEQYF
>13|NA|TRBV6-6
CATKPQTTYEQYF
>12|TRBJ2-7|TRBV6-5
CASSSLDYEQYF
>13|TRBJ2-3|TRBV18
CASSLADQDTQYF